The 24 T cell receptor beta chains presented below share a single source sample, sequenced in a study of shared clonotypes between healthy human individuals. Clones were sequenced by immunoSEQ multiplex PCR, and TCRdb holds only the in-frame ones, with some missing. The sample lists 2 million to 2.5 million clones, approximately 94% seen once, with about 0.38% in the top ten. The sample comprised naive CD4+ T cells from PBMCs. Subset described: CD45RA+ positively selected. These receptors were taken from a man aged 18 to 30 in good health. Some clones in this sample may be carry-over from other donors' samples.

In its sample, this clone was seen once. This sequence joins TRBV7-3 and TRBJ2-3; 9 nucleotides align to TRBD2. Losses at the gene ends were 1 base for V and 4 bases for J; bases not matched to a gene: 6. CDR1 is SGHTA and CDR2 is FQGTGA in the germline V gene. CDR3 length: 16 amino acids. The CDR3 nucleotides read TGTGCCAGCAGCTTAAACGCGGGAGGGCTCCCAGATACGCAGTATTTT. Its protein is CASSLNAGGLPDTQYF.

This rearrangement joins TRBV13 to TRBJ2-7; 11 nucleotides match TRBD2. CDR3 length: 13 amino acids. Germline V lookup: CDR1 PRHDT, CDR2 FYEKMQ (reference sequence). V lost 6 bases and J lost 7; bases outside the gene matches: 5. In DNA form, the CDR3 reads TGTGCCAGCAGTAGCGGGAGGGTCTGGGAGCAGTACTTC. As protein: CASSSGRVWEQYF.

The V gene is TRBV14, the J gene TRBJ2-3; D not certain. CDR1 and CDR2 from the germline V gene are SGHDN and FVKESK. Trimming pared 0 bases from V and 2 bases from J, leaving 6 bases between. The CDR3 runs 14 residues. The CDR3 nucleotides read TGTGCCAGCAGCCAAGACACATACACAGATACGCAGTATTTT. Its protein product is CASSQDTYTDTQYF.

CDR3 region: CASSPERGSEQYF. The CDR3 DNA sequence: TGTGCCAGCTCACCAGAGAGGGGGAGCGAGCAGTACTTC. The chain is built from TRBV18 and TRBJ2-7, with TRBD1 as a possible D gene (6 bases). Germline CDR1 KGHSH, CDR2 LQKENI. V lost 2 bases, J lost 6 bases, and 11 bases lay in between. The CDR3 totals 13 residues.

Regarding this clone: At one end the junction does not follow the germline gene, possibly because of a read error. The rearrangement joins TRBV4-3 to TRBJ2-7; 7 bases are a match to TRBD1. Germline CDR1 and CDR2: LGHNA and YSLEER. This CDR3 region has 13 residues. CDR3: CASSPTNRGAHTF. Here the CDR3 DNA reads TGCGCCAGCAGCCCCACAAACAGGGGCGCTCACACATTC.

The gene calls are TRBV10-3 and TRBJ2-7; either TRBD1 or TRBD2 may supply D (5 bases each). Germline lookup yields CDR1 ENHRY and CDR2 SYGVKD. The CDR3 is 15 residues long. The germline V and J ends were trimmed by 2 bases and 3 bases, with 14 bases remaining between them. The CDR3 reads CAISEGTGTYYEQYF. The CDR3, as DNA: TGTGCCATCAGTGAGGGTACCGGGACGTACTACGAGCAGTACTTC.

For the CDR3, the DNA is TGTGCCAGCTCACCGAGCTTGGCGGGAGTCCCAGATACGCAGTATTTT. Its protein is CASSPSLAGVPDTQYF. This chain connects TRBV18 to TRBJ2-3; TRBD2 matches at 7 bases. From germline, CDR1 is KGHSH and CDR2 LQKENI. The CDR3 contains 16 residues. Unmatched junction bases numbered 10, after V lost 3 bases and J lost 4 bases.

The rearrangement uses TRBV7-9 and TRBJ2-3; D is unresolved. The V and J ends lost 4 bases and 10 bases respectively, with 12 bases between them. The CDR3 sequence is 12 residues long. Looked up from germline, CDR1 is SEHNR and CDR2 is FQNEAQ (reference sequence). The CDR3 DNA is TGTGCCAGCAGCTATACGGAGTATGCGCAGTATTTT. The encoded protein is CASSYTEYAQYF.

The V gene is TRBV5-4, the J gene TRBJ2-2; maybe TRBD2 (6 bases). The CDR3 has 14 amino acids. Looked up from germline, CDR1 is SGHNT and CDR2 is YYREEE (reference sequence). Trimming shortened V by 3 bases and J by 2 bases, and 8 bases separated the two germline ends. The CDR3 protein is CASSWGLNTGELFF. The DNA of the CDR3 is TGTGCCAGCAGCTGGGGACTCAACACCGGGGAGCTGTTTTTT.

J is TRBJ1-3 and V is TRBV14; D possibly corresponds to TRBD1 (6 bases). V was shortened by 4 bases and J by 0 bases, with 13 bases between the two germline ends. CDR1 and CDR2 (germline): SGHDN, FVKESK. The CDR3 loop spans 16 amino acids. The CDR3 nucleotides are TGTGCCAGCAGCCCACCGGGACAATACTCTGGAAACACCATATATTTT. It translates to CASSPPGQYSGNTIYF.

The chain combines TRBV6-1 with TRBJ1-2; 7 nucleotides align to TRBD1. The junction had 8 bases not matched to a gene; V was cut back by 11 bases and J by 2 bases. Germline lookup yields CDR1 MNHNS and CDR2 SASEGT. The CDR3 covers 13 residues. This CDR3 reads CAGRGQVNYGYTF. CDR3 DNA: TGTGCCGGACGAGGACAGGTGAACTATGGCTACACCTTC.

The rearrangement joins TRBV6-5 to TRBJ1-1; 7 positions match TRBD1. Germline V gives CDR1 MNHEY, CDR2 SVGAGI. After removal of 2 bases from V and 4 bases from J, the junction contained 4 bases not matched to a gene. This CDR3 spans 14 amino acids. This chain's CDR3 is CASSYDRELTEAFF. CDR3 nucleotides: TGTGCCAGCAGTTACGACAGGGAGCTCACTGAAGCTTTCTTT.

This chain links TRBV5-5 with TRBJ1-5; TRBD1 might be the D (5 bases). The CDR3 runs to 13 residues. The germline V and J ends were trimmed by 4 bases and 5 bases, with 10 bases remaining between them. Germline lookup yields CDR1 SGHKS and CDR2 YYEKEE (reference sequence). The CDR3 is CASSPAGYQPQHF. CDR3 sequence (DNA): TGTGCCAGCAGCCCTGCAGGGTATCAGCCCCAGCATTTT.

The rearrangement links TRBV19 to TRBJ2-2; no clear D. The CDR3 runs to 16 residues. Trimming cost V 3 bases and J 5 bases, with 16 bases left between them. The germline CDR1 and CDR2 sequences are LNHDA and SQIVND (reference sequence). CDR3 sequence reads: CASSMGRLVSTGELFF. CDR3 in DNA: TGTGCCAGTAGTATGGGTAGGCTAGTGTCGACCGGGGAGCTGTTTTTT.

This chain joins TRBV5-6 and TRBJ1-1; tentative D call: TRBD1 (5 bases). From germline, CDR1 is SGHDT and CDR2 YYEEEE. This CDR3 spans 13 amino acids. V lost 2 bases to trimming and J lost 6 bases, with 11 bases between them. The DNA of the CDR3 is TGTGCCAGCAGCTTTGCAGGGCGGGCTGAAGCTTTCTTT. Translation gives CASSFAGRAEAFF. Full variable domain (rest looked up from reference TRBV5-6 and TRBJ1-1): DAGVTQSPTHLIKTRGQQVTLRCSPKSGHDTVSWYQQALGQGPQFIFQYYEEEERQRGNFPDRFSGHQFPNYSSELNVNALLLGDSALYLCASSFAGRAEAFFGQGTRLTVV.

The J gene is TRBJ2-3, the V gene TRBV28; the match to TRBD2 covers 10 bases. This CDR3 contains 16 residues. After removal of 7 bases from V and 5 bases from J, the junction contained 12 bases not matched to a gene. Germline CDR1 and CDR2: MDHEN and SYDVKM. In nucleotides, the CDR3 is TGTGCCAGCACCCCCCCCCTAGCGGGAGTGGGAGATACGCAGTATTTT. Its translation is CASTPPLAGVGDTQYF.

The V call is TRBV7-9, the J call TRBJ2-1; D may correspond to TRBD1 or TRBD2 (6 bases each). CDR1 is SEHNR and CDR2 is FQNEAQ in the germline V gene (reference sequence). V lost 3 bases, J lost 1 base, and 13 bases lay in between. The CDR3 is 16 residues long. The CDR3 is CASSLTRGLSYNEQFF. Written as DNA, the CDR3 is TGTGCCAGCAGCTTGACCCGGGGGCTATCCTACAATGAGCAGTTCTTC. Full variable domain (rest looked up from reference TRBV7-9 and TRBJ2-1): DTGVSQNPRHKITKRGQNVTFRCDPISEHNRLYWYRQTLGQGPEFLTYFQNEAQLEKSRLLSDRFSAERPKGSFSTLEIQRTEQGDSAMYLCASSLTRGLSYNEQFFGPGTRLTVL.

The chain combines TRBV6-6 with TRBJ2-1; the match to TRBD2 covers 8 bases. This CDR3 is built from 15 residues. J gave up 4 bases and V 6 bases, and 8 bases lay outside the gene matches. Germline V gene sequence: CDR1 MNHNY, CDR2 SVGAGI (reference sequence). The CDR3 DNA reads as TGTGCCAGCAGCCCGGGGGGGAGGAAATACAATGAGCAGTTCTTC. Translation gives CASSPGGRKYNEQFF.

The CDR3 here is CSVGGSYEQYF. The CDR3 nucleotides are TGCAGCGTGGGAGGCTCCTACGAGCAGTACTTC. The chain is built from TRBV29-1 and TRBJ2-5, with D perhaps matching TRBD2 (6 bases). Near its end, the DNA agrees better with TRBJ2-7, so the J call may be wrong. The CDR3 is made up of 11 amino acids. CDR1 and CDR2 (germline): SQVTM, ANQGSEA.

The chain combines TRBV7-8 with TRBJ2-1; tentatively, D is TRBD1 or TRBD2 (5 bases each). The CDR3 is 14 amino acids. Trimming pared 5 bases from V and 3 bases from J, leaving 11 bases between. Germline V gene data show CDR1 as SGHVS and CDR2 as FQNEAQ. The DNA of the CDR3 is TGTGCCAGCAGCACCCGGGACCACTACAATGAGCAGTTCTTC. Translation gives CASSTRDHYNEQFF. The complete variable domain, with remaining parts taken from reference TRBV7-8 and TRBJ2-1, reads GAGVSQSPRYKVAKRGQDVALRCDPISGHVSLFWYQQALGQGPEFLTYFQNEAQLDKSGLPSDRFFAERPEGSVSTLKIQRTQQEDSAVYLCASSTRDHYNEQFFGPGTRLTVL.

The rearrangement joins TRBV6-5 to TRBJ2-7, with D tentatively TRBD1 (5 bases). The V end lost 6 bases, the J end lost 0 bases, and 15 bases lay between the germline ends. The CDR3 runs 15 residues. CDR1 is MNHEY and CDR2 is SVGAGI in the germline V gene. In nucleotides, the CDR3 is TGTGCCAGCAGCGTACTACAGGTGTCCTCCTACGAGCAGTACTTC. Protein product: CASSVLQVSSYEQYF.

DNA for the CDR3: TGTGCCAGCAGTGAACTTGGGGGGCTCGAGCAGTACTTC. Protein product: CASSELGGLEQYF. The chain is built from TRBV2 and TRBJ2-7; D possibly matches TRBD1 or TRBD2 (6 bases each). Trimming removed 2 bases at V and 6 bases at J, with 11 bases between. In germline, CDR1 is SNHLY, CDR2 FYNNEI. CDR3 length: 13 amino acids.

In this sample, this clone turned up once. The chain employs TRBV18 and TRBJ2-7, with a possible D match to TRBD1 (5 bases). The CDR3 covers 15 residues. Germline values: CDR1 KGHSH, CDR2 LQKENI. The V end was cut by 1 base, the J end by 3 bases, with 13 bases between. CDR3 in DNA: TGTGCCAGCTCACCACAGGAGACAGTCGTCTACGAGCAGTACTTC. Its protein is CASSPQETVVYEQYF.

This clone has only a few counts. The sample carries other DNA sequences with the same CDR3. The CDR3 DNA reads TGCGCCAGCAGCTTGGAGGGACGGACTGAAGCTTTCTTT. This sequence encodes CASSLEGRTEAFF. The gene calls are TRBV5-1 and TRBJ1-1; possibly TRBD1 for D (5 bases). The CDR3 is 13 residues long. Germline CDR1 reads SGHRS; CDR2 reads YFSETQ. V was pared by 0 bases and J by 5 bases, with 8 bases between.